This TCR beta chain originates from a study of cytomegalovirus exposure and HLA in healthy donors. Study findings and constraints: It is likely that the observed cluster of highly shared sequence variants was a sequencing artifact. Presence/absence analyses assumed roughly uniform sequencing depth across donors, which may not hold.

The PCR was carried out with 60 Vbeta primers and 13 Jbeta primers. Data came from immunoSEQ multiplex PCR; TCRdb stores just in-frame clones and leaves some out. Of some 140,000 clones listed, approximately 80% are singletons. A remark on this clone: Antigen: not known.

The CDR3 runs to 16 residues. The chain has TRBV21-1 and TRBJ2-7; TRBD2 was called by the table and not checked on the DNA. TRBV21-1 is noted as a pseudogene. This sequence originates from a woman aged 40 to 50 in good health and CMV-seropositive. Sequencing was done on a sample of PBMCs. This CDR3 is CASSERLAGTSREQYF. The CDR3 DNA reads TGTGCCAGCAGCGAACGACTAGCGGGCACCTCTCGCGAGCAGTACTTC.